The 7 T cell receptor beta chains presented below share a single source sample, sequenced in a study of shared clonotypes between healthy human individuals. TCRdb keeps only in-frame clones here, not all; method: immunoSEQ multiplex PCR. The table records some 1 million clones, more than 60% of them present only once. Sequencing used memory CD4+ T cells sorted from blood. The sample's subset: CD45RA-negative fraction. All receptors come from a man younger than 35 in good health.

V usage is TRBV5-8 and J usage is TRBJ1-2; 10 bases are shared with TRBD1. Looked up from germline, CDR1 is SGHTS and CDR2 is YDEGEE. V was clipped by 4 bases and J by 7 bases; unmatched bases: 13. The CDR3 loop spans 16 amino acids. CDR3 coding DNA: TGTGCCAGCAGCGTTTTCCTTGGACAGGGGGTTTTTGGCTACACCTTC. This sequence encodes CASSVFLGQGVFGYTF. The entire variable domain, with the rest obtained from reference TRBV5-8 and TRBJ1-2, is as follows: EAGVTQSPTHLIKTRGQQATLRCSPISGHTSVYWYQQALGLGLQFLLWYDEGEERNRGNFPPRFSGRQFPNYSSELNVNALELEDSALYLCASSVFLGQGVFGYTFGSGTRLTVV.

The genes are TRBV6-1 and TRBJ2-7; no definite D call. Trimming took 0 bases from V and 2 from J, leaving 11 bases between them. Looked up from germline, CDR1 is MNHNS and CDR2 is SASEGT. This CDR3 has 15 residues. The CDR3 here is CASSEAGFGAYEQYF. CDR3 DNA: TGTGCCAGCAGTGAAGCGGGGTTCGGTGCCTACGAGCAGTACTTC.

This clone showed up many times. J is TRBJ2-1 and V is TRBV5-1; possibly TRBD2 for D (6 bases). CDR1 is SGHRS and CDR2 is YFSETQ in the germline V gene. The CDR3 has 15 amino acids. V dropped 5 bases and J dropped 4 bases, with 16 bases sitting between them. The CDR3 DNA sequence: TGCGCCAGCAGGGTAGCGGATCCGTCTTACAATGAGCAGTTCTTC. Protein sequence: CASRVADPSYNEQFF.

This chain joins TRBV5-1 and TRBJ1-1; D not resolved. The V end lost 0 bases, the J end lost 5 bases, and 14 bases lay between the germline ends. In germline, CDR1 is SGHRS, CDR2 YFSETQ. The CDR3 extends over 15 amino acids. The CDR3 here is CASSLDASRGTEAFF. Written as DNA, the CDR3 is TGCGCCAGCAGCTTGGACGCCTCACGAGGGACTGAAGCTTTCTTT.

This chain joins TRBV19 and TRBJ2-1; TRBD2 aligns across 7 bases. The germline gives CDR1 LNHDA, CDR2 SQIVND (reference sequence). J lost 7 bases, V lost 7 bases, and 10 bases had no gene match. The CDR3 has 14 residues. The CDR3 is CASTPGGPGNEQFF. CDR3 nucleotide sequence: TGTGCCAGTACTCCGGGAGGCCCGGGGAATGAGCAGTTCTTC. The variable domain in full, with the rest retrieved from reference TRBV19 and TRBJ2-1, is DGGITQSPKYLFRKEGQNVTLSCEQNLNHDAMYWYRQDPGQGLRLIYYSQIVNDFQKGDIAEGYSVSREKKESFPLTVTSAQKNPTAFYLCASTPGGPGNEQFFGPGTRLTVL.

V and J are TRBV6-1 and TRBJ2-5; the D call may be TRBD1 or TRBD2 (7 bases each). Judging by the DNA end, TRBJ2-7 fits better; the J call may be wrong. CDR3 length: 16 amino acids. CDR1 is MNHNS and CDR2 is SASEGT in the germline V gene. CDR3 in amino acids: CASSEAGGGGSYEQYF. CDR3 sequence (DNA): TGTGCCAGCAGTGAAGCGGGAGGGGGCGGTTCCTACGAGCAGTACTTC.

This clone was picked up one time. V usage is TRBV6-5 and J usage is TRBJ2-4; tentatively, D is TRBD2 (5 bases). V dropped 4 bases and J dropped 0 bases, with 13 bases sitting between them. This CDR3 is built from 16 residues. Germline V lookup: CDR1 MNHEY, CDR2 SVGAGI. CDR3 amino acids: CASSSEGGLAKNIQYF. The CDR3 DNA reads as TGTGCCAGCAGTTCCGAGGGTGGTTTAGCCAAAAACATTCAGTACTTC.